The clone carrying this T cell receptor (beta chain) was observed many times. Antigen: not known. Trimming cost V 6 bases and J 2 bases; bases outside gene matches: 4. CDR3 length: 14 residues. Germline V gene lookup returns CDR1 MNHEY and CDR2 SVGAGI. Profiling relied on immunoSEQ multiplex PCR, and the TCRdb table lists in-frame clones only, not all of them. The profile covers 40,000 to 55,000 clones, none occurring a single time. This sample was included in a study of T cells after posttransplantation cyclophosphamide. Study-wide results and caveats: Later post-transplant blood repertoires were often dominated by donor CD8+ memory clones. TRB clonality was highly associated with recipient CMV seropositivity and reactivation. Tissue-infiltrating T cells from skin or gut overlapped little with blood T cells.

The specimen sequenced was PBMCs. V is TRBV6-5 and J is TRBJ1-5; TRBD1 matches 7 bases. This TCR was sampled from a man in his forties in good health, CMV-negative, and a related stem cell transplant donor. The DNA of the CDR3 is TGTGCCAGCAGCACAGGGGCCGGCAATCAGCCCCAGCATTTT. Its translation is CASSTGAGNQPQHF.